This T cell receptor (beta chain) comes out of a study of blood T cell repertoires in COVID-19. Background on the study: The United States, Italy and Spain provided the acute and convalescent COVID-19 samples. PBMCs, B-cell-depleted T cells, or T cells provided the cDNA or gDNA that made up the material.

This CDR3 is 12 amino acids long. V lost 6 bases to trimming and J lost 9 bases, with 12 bases between them. Source study methods: Amplified reference gene primers provided the basis for estimating nucleated cell counts. Generated by immunoSEQ multiplex PCR, the TCRdb table keeps only in-frame clones and is missing some. V, J and clone size are those of that table, while D and trimming were read from the DNA. This sample yields nearly 110,000 clones, of which 71% are seen a single time; 0.75% to 1% belongs to the top ten. The J gene is TRBJ1-5, the V gene TRBV12-3 or TRBV12-4, with D possibly being TRBD1 (6 bases). The sample taken for sequencing was peripheral blood. This TCR was recovered from a human donor with acute or convalescent COVID-19. The donor label of this sample is uncertain. The CDR3 region has the DNA TGTGCCAGCAGAGGACAGTGGGGGCCCCAGCATTTT. This sequence encodes CASRGQWGPQHF.